Listed below are T cell receptor beta chains from one sample, sequenced in a study of blood T cell repertoires in COVID-19. Produced via immunoSEQ multiplex PCR; TCRdb's table is partial and in-frame only. The sample consists of 100,000 to 150,000 clones, about four fifths of them appearing once. Sequencing was performed on peripheral blood. Receptor source: a man younger than 40 with COVID-19, enrolled during active disease. CDR3s include the opening cysteine and the closing phenylalanine or tryptophan. The D gene is left open where the match is weak. The listing skips clone size in some rows; elsewhere it reads once, few, many or a size class.

clone_size	j_call	v_call	d_call	cdr3_nt	cdr3_aa
NA	TRBJ2-3	TRBV27	TRBD2	TGTGCCAGCAGTTGGGGACTAGCCACAGATACGCAGTATTTT	CASSWGLATDTQYF
NA	TRBJ1-1	TRBV7-9	TRBD1	TGTGCCAGCAGCATCGACAGGGAGATGAACACTGAAGCTTTCTTT	CASSIDREMNTEAFF
NA	TRBJ1-4	TRBV28	TRBD1	TGTGCCAGCAGTACAAAAGATTTTACAGGGGGCGATAGTGAAAAACTGTTTTTT	CASSTKDFTGGDSEKLFF
NA	TRBJ2-2	TRBV6-5	NA	TGTGCCAGCAGTTACCCGGGCGGGGAGCTGTTTTTT	CASSYPGGELFF
NA	TRBJ2-1	TRBV4-1	NA	TGCGCCAGCAGCCCGGCCCTAGGGAGAATGAGTAATGAGCAGTTCTTC	CASSPALGRMSNEQFF
NA	TRBJ2-3	TRBV4-1	TRBD2	TGCGCCAGCAGCCAATCCACGGGGGGGAGCACAGATACGCAGTATTTT	CASSQSTGGSTDTQYF
NA	TRBJ2-7	TRBV27	NA	TGTGCCAGCAGTTACACCGGGAACCCTTCCTACGAGCAGTACTTC	CASSYTGNPSYEQYF
few	TRBJ1-2	TRBV27	TRBD1	TGTGCCAGCAGTCTACAGGGGAACTATGGCTACACCTTC	CASSLQGNYGYTF
few	TRBJ2-1	TRBV28	NA	TGTGCCAGCAGAGTGCGTCTAGACCCCATCAATGAGCAGTTCTTC	CASRVRLDPINEQFF
NA	TRBJ2-6	TRBV4-1	NA	TGCGCCAGCAGCCCCTTCGGAGAGGCGCTGATGAGCTCTGGGGCCAACGTCCTGACTTTC	CASSPFGEALMSSGANVLTF
NA	TRBJ1-1	TRBV3-1/TRBV3-2	NA	TGTGCCAGCAGCCCGCTCGACAGAGCGAACACTGAAGCTTTCTTT	CASSPLDRANTEAFF
NA	TRBJ1-4	TRBV28	NA	TGTGCCAGCAGCGTACAGGGTGAAAAACTGTTTTTT	CASSVQGEKLFF
NA	TRBJ2-7	TRBV19	TRBD2	TGTGCCAGTTCCCCCCATCGCGGGAGGGCCAGATACGAGCAGTACTTC	CASSPHRGRARYEQYF
once	TRBJ1-1	TRBV4-1	TRBD1	TGCGCCAGCAGCCAAGATAGGAGGACAGGGGGTAACACTGAAGCTTTCTTT	CASSQDRRTGGNTEAFF
NA	TRBJ2-3	TRBV3-1/TRBV3-2	TRBD2	TGTGCCAGCAGCCCCCCAGCTAGCGGGGGGGCGCCAGATACGCAGTATTTT	CASSPPASGGAPDTQYF
NA	TRBJ1-2	TRBV4-1	TRBD1	TGCGCCAGCAGCCAAACAGGGGGCGCGGACTATGGCTACACCTTC	CASSQTGGADYGYTF
once	TRBJ1-4	TRBV28	NA	TGTGCCAGCAGTTTGGGGCGGATAAATGAAAAACTGTTTTTT	CASSLGRINEKLFF
NA	TRBJ2-1	TRBV28	TRBD2	TGTGCCAGCAGTTTTGAGGGGACTAGCGGGAGGTACTCCTACAATGAGCAGTTCTTC	CASSFEGTSGRYSYNEQFF
NA	TRBJ2-2	TRBV18	TRBD1	TGTGCCAGCTCAGGGACAGGGGTGAACACCGGGGAGCTGTTTTTT	CASSGTGVNTGELFF
NA	TRBJ2-7	TRBV27	TRBD2	TGTGCCAGCAGAACGGGGGGAGGGCTTAACGAGCAGTACTTC	CASRTGGGLNEQYF
NA	TRBJ2-7	TRBV13	NA	TGTGCCAGCAGCTTACTACGCTCCTACGAGCAGTACTTC	CASSLLRSYEQYF
NA	TRBJ1-2	TRBV19	TRBD1	TGTGCCAGTAGTTGGGGACAGGGCAGCTATGGCTACACCTTC	CASSWGQGSYGYTF
NA	TRBJ2-2	TRBV24-1	NA	TGTGCCACCAGTGATTACAGGGCCGGCAATACCGGGGAGCTGTTTTTT	CATSDYRAGNTGELFF
NA	TRBJ1-5	TRBV24-1	TRBD1	TGTGCCACCAGTGATTCGACAGGGGGCAATCAGCCCCAGCATTTT	CATSDSTGGNQPQHF
NA	TRBJ1-2	TRBV27	NA	TGTGCCAGCAGTTTATATGCACCCGCGAGAAGCGGCTATGGCTACACCTTC	CASSLYAPARSGYGYTF
NA	TRBJ2-4	TRBV12-3/TRBV12-4	NA	TGTGCCAGCAAAGCAGCCAAAAACATTCAGTACTTC	CASKAAKNIQYF
NA	TRBJ1-2	TRBV19	NA	TGTGCCAGTAGTGCCCGAGGGGGATCGAGCTATGGCTACACCTTC	CASSARGGSSYGYTF
NA	TRBJ1-2	TRBV19	NA	TGTGCCAGTAGTATCACGGACTTTAACTATGGCTACACCTTC	CASSITDFNYGYTF
NA	TRBJ1-2	TRBV10-3	TRBD1	TGTGCCATCAGGATGGCAGGGGGCGCGATTTTGGGTGGCTACACCTTC	CAIRMAGGAILGGYTF
NA	TRBJ2-7	TRBV6-1	TRBD1	TGTGCCAGCAGTGACCCGGGACAGGGGAGGAACGAGCAGTACTTC	CASSDPGQGRNEQYF
NA	TRBJ1-3	TRBV28	NA	TGTGCCAGCAGTTTTATTCGACTTCGCCGCTCTGGAAACACCATATATTTT	CASSFIRLRRSGNTIYF
NA	TRBJ1-3	TRBV19	NA	TGTGCCAGTAGTGAAGGAACAGGGTCTGGAAACACCATATATTTT	CASSEGTGSGNTIYF
NA	TRBJ2-7	TRBV7-9	NA	TGTGCCAGCAGCTTAGGCGCTGGGCCCCTCAACGAGCAGTACTTC	CASSLGAGPLNEQYF
few	TRBJ1-2	TRBV28	TRBD1	TGTGCCAGCAATAGCCCAGCCGGGACAGCCCAAGCCTATGGCTACACCTTC	CASNSPAGTAQAYGYTF
NA	TRBJ1-1	TRBV30	NA	TGTGCCTGGAGTGTCCTCAGTAGACGAACAGGGCGTGAGAGGACTGAAGCTTTCTTT	CAWSVLSRRTGRERTEAFF
NA	TRBJ1-3	TRBV4-1	TRBD1	TGCGCCAGCAGCCAAGGAGTGTCAATCGGGCAGGGGGCGTCTGCTGGAAACACCATATATTTT	CASSQGVSIGQGASAGNTIYF
NA	TRBJ2-3	TRBV5-4	TRBD2	TGTGCCAGCAGCTTAACTAGCGGGAGAACAGATACGCAGTATTTT	CASSLTSGRTDTQYF
NA	TRBJ2-3	TRBV27	NA	TGTGCCAGCAGTTCCGCCCCATATGGGGGGGGCCTCACAGATACGCAGTATTTT	CASSSAPYGGGLTDTQYF
NA	TRBJ2-2	TRBV19	TRBD1	TGTGCCAGTAAAGGCCCAGGGGGCTTAGCCGGGGAGCTGTTTTTT	CASKGPGGLAGELFF
NA	TRBJ2-7	TRBV5-6	NA	TGTGCCAGCAGCTTGTCAGGGAACCCCTACGAGCAGTACTTC	CASSLSGNPYEQYF
NA	TRBJ2-1	TRBV14	NA	TGTGCCAGCAGCCAAGGGGGGCCAGCTTACAATGAGCAGTTCTTC	CASSQGGPAYNEQFF
few	TRBJ1-2	TRBV11-3	TRBD1	TGTGCCAGCAGCTCAGACAGGGTATATGGCTACACCTTC	CASSSDRVYGYTF
NA	TRBJ2-1	TRBV14	TRBD2	TGTGCCAGCAGCCAAACGTTAGCGGGAGGAGAGGGGCAGTTCTTC	CASSQTLAGGEGQFF
NA	TRBJ1-6	TRBV30	NA	TGTGCCTGGAGCCCCCTACAGCCTCAAATATCACCCCTCCACTTT	CAWSPLQPQISPLHF
NA	TRBJ1-6	TRBV18	NA	TGTGCCAGCTCACCTCGGGAATTGGATAATTCACCCCTCCACTTT	CASSPRELDNSPLHF
NA	TRBJ2-5	TRBV30	TRBD1	TGTGCCTGGAGTACGGGACAGGGGGCTGAGACCCAGTACTTC	CAWSTGQGAETQYF
few	TRBJ1-1	TRBV7-3	TRBD1	TGTGCCAGCAGCCCGGGACAGGGTGGAACTGAAGCTTTCTTT	CASSPGQGGTEAFF
NA	TRBJ1-2	TRBV6-5	NA	TGTGCCAGCAGTTTTTCGGACAGCTATGGCTACACCTTC	CASSFSDSYGYTF
NA	TRBJ1-6	TRBV7-9	NA	TGTGCCAGCAGCCTACAACAGGGTTCACCCCTCCACTTT	CASSLQQGSPLHF
NA	TRBJ2-7	TRBV6-1	TRBD2	TGTGCCAGCAGTGATTCGGGGACTAACTCCTACGAGCAGTACTTC	CASSDSGTNSYEQYF
NA	TRBJ2-1	TRBV5-1	NA	TGCGCCAGCAGCTTCCCTCCAAACACGGGGATACATAGGGAGCAGTTCTTC	CASSFPPNTGIHREQFF
NA	TRBJ2-5	TRBV7-3	TRBD1	TGTGCCAGCAGCCCGGGACAGCAAGAGACCCAGTACTTC	CASSPGQQETQYF
NA	TRBJ1-2	TRBV12-3/TRBV12-4	TRBD1	TGTGCCAGCAGTCCCGGACAGGGAGGGTACACCTTC	CASSPGQGGYTF
NA	TRBJ2-1	TRBV28	TRBD2	TGTGCCAGTTCCCCTTTTAATAGCGGGAGTAACGAGCAGTTCTTC	CASSPFNSGSNEQFF
NA	TRBJ2-2	TRBV19	TRBD1	TGTGCCAGTAGTAGACACAACAGGGGGCGCAGCACCGGGGAGCTGTTTTTT	CASSRHNRGRSTGELFF
NA	TRBJ1-2	TRBV12-5	NA	TGTGCTAGTGGTTCGTTGGGGGCTTGGGGCTACACCTTC	CASGSLGAWGYTF
NA	TRBJ1-2	TRBV28	NA	TGTGCCAGCAGTCTCGACAGGTATTATGGCTACACCTTC	CASSLDRYYGYTF
NA	TRBJ1-5	TRBV19	NA	TGTGCCAGTACCTCTCTCACGAGGGTACAGCCCCAGCATTTT	CASTSLTRVQPQHF
NA	TRBJ2-3	TRBV11-3	NA	TGTGCCAGCAGCTTACTGTCGGACTCAGATACGCAGTATTTT	CASSLLSDSDTQYF
NA	TRBJ2-7	TRBV7-6	TRBD1	TGTGCCAGCAGCTTAGAGACGGGACAGAGGACAGACAGCTACGAGCAGTACTTC	CASSLETGQRTDSYEQYF